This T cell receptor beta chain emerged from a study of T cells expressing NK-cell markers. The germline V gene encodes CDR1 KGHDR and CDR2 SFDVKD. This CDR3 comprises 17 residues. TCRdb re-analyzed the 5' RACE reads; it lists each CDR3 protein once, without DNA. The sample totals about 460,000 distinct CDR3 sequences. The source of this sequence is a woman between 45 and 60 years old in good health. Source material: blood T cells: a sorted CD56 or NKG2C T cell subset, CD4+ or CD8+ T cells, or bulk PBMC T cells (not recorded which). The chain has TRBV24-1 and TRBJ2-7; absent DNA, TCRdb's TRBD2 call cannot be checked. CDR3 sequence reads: CATSDSRTSGSLYEQYF.